This TCR beta chain was observed in a study of radiation and T cells in renal cell carcinoma (dated by TCRdb to about 2020). Broadly, across the study: In total, 53 samples, comprising approximately 26 tumors and around 27 peripheral blood samples, were subjected to TCR beta sequencing. Across all 50 or so samples, several million unique CDR3 nucleotide sequences encoding around 2.8 million unique CDR3 amino acid sequences were identified. Overall study results and their limits: Irradiated tumors contained more dominant CDR3 motifs, and these motifs occupied a larger share of the repertoire than in control tumors. Irradiated tumors showed higher TCR clonality than controls, with the top 100 clonotypes averaging 54% of the repertoire versus roughly 40% in nephrectomy-only tumors. With a single-armed trial design, the study had no way to address how radiation dose or scheduling affects the TCR repertoire. Because only small tumor regions of 0.9 to 1 g were available, the study did not capture intratumoral heterogeneity.

The immunoSEQ kit was used, according to the manufacturer's recommendations, to generate TCR beta libraries from genomic DNA. To prepare libraries, a first multiplex PCR with proprietary primers was run, followed by a second PCR that added unique barcodes, and a bead cleanup was done after each round. A kit-provided positive control reaction and a negative control reaction were included in every sample batch. The final libraries underwent checking on an Agilent 4200 TapeStation D1000 ScreenTape, volumetric pooling, and quantification by qPCR. Sequencing was performed on an Illumina NextSeq500 using a MidOutput 150-cycle cartridge, with 156 Read1 cycles, 15 Index1 cycles, and the kit custom primers. The pooled library was loaded at 0.8 to 1 pM with a roughly 20% PhiX control spike-in. The paper's data handling went like this. Vendor-processed data were analyzed in R, and a clonotype was defined as all T cells sharing the same CDR3 nucleotide sequence. For clone abundance analyses, frequencies were normalized to the 10,000 most abundant clones per sample. Before analysis, public T cell clones were removed, and these numbered fewer than six per sample on average. Dominant motif analysis used ImmunoMap with the PAM10 matrix, gap penalty 30 and homology threshold 0.3; motifs with cumulative frequency at least 0.01 counted as dominant. Drawn from immuneACCESS, this table holds only the in-frame rearrangements with V and J called that TCRdb kept. Clones are partly lost; checked studies trace under half to an unresolved V gene and leave the rest unexplained. The V and J calls and clone size were taken over from that table, and D and trimming were inferred from the DNA. Recorded for this sample are 14,000 or so clones; 57% of them occurred a single time. The ten largest clones capture over 10% of the sample.

The sample's time point, from its label and the paper: tumor resected at nephrectomy. This sample's treatment or condition label indicates: treatment-naive control, cytoreductive nephrectomy. Control tumors were obtained from treatment-naive renal cell carcinoma patients in whom cytoreductive nephrectomy was performed without prior radiation. Every patient's renal cell carcinoma showed clear cell pathology. The control tumors used for TCR sequencing were from a few females and approximately ten males, were resected between the early 2010s and the mid-2010s, and had a median patient age of roughly 58 years (range roughly 40 to 85). Tumors were mechanically dissociated, digested with collagenase/hyaluronidase at 37 °C, processed in gentleMACS C tubes, and stored in liquid nitrogen. Genomic DNA for TCR sequencing was prepared using the QIAamp DNA Blood Mini Kit (Qiagen). Only samples passing all quality control checks were included in the analyses.

Taken from cysteine to phenylalanine, the CDR3 has 13 residues. Only the CDR3 part of the read is kept: 39 bases, read in frame from the first base. Per the germline V gene, SNHLY is the CDR1 and FYNNEI is the CDR2. V gives up 8 bases and J gives up 8 bases, and the segment between their germline ends measures 15 bases. Notes on this clone: What antigen it recognizes has not been identified. Base qualities are not at hand, and no much larger clone is one base apart.

This receptor was taken from a man between 45 and 60 years old with renal cell carcinoma. The sequence joins TRBV2 to TRBJ1-4; there is no confident call for the D gene. Source: tumor tissue, taken from a patient whose treatment was nephrectomy without radiotherapy. The CDR3 protein sequence reads: CASFLPVGEKLFF. The bases read TGTGCCAGCTTCTTGCCCGTTGGCGAAAAACTGTTTTTT.